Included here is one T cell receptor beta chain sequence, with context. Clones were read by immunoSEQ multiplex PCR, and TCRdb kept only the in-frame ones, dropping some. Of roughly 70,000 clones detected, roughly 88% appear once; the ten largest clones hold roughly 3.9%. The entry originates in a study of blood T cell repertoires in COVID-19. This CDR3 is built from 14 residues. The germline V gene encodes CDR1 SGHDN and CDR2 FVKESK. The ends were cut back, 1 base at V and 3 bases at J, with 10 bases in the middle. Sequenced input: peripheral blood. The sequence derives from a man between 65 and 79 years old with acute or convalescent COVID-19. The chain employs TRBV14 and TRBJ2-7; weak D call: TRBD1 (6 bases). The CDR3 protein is CASSQGTGLYEQYF. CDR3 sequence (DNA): TGTGCCAGCAGCCAAGGTACAGGGCTCTACGAGCAGTACTTC.